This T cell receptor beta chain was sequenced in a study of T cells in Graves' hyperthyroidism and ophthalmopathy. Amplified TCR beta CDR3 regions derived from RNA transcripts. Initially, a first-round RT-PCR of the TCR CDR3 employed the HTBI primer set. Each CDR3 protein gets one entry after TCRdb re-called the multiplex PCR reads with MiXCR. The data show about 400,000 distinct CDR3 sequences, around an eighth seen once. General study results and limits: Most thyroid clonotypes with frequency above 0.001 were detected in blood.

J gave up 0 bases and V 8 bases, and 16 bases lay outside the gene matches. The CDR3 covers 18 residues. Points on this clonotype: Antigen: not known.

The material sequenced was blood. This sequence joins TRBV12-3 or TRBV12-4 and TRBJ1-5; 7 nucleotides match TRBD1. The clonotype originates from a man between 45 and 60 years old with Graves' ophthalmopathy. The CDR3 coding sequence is TGTGCCAGCGCGTGCGACAGGGCCGGGAATCATAGCAATCAGCCCCAGCATTTT. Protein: CASACDRAGNHSNQPQHF.